Below, 27 T cell receptor beta chains from the same sample are listed, as sequenced in a study of blood T cell repertoires in COVID-19. Using immunoSEQ multiplex PCR, the repertoire was profiled, and TCRdb retains in-frame clones only, with some absent. The repertoire holds some 170,000 clones, with 65% to 85% as singletons. Sequencing input: PBMCs or T cells enriched from blood (not recorded which). Source of these receptors: a man between 40 and 49 years old who had recovered from COVID-19.

The chain combines TRBV3-1 (or the pseudogene TRBV3-2) with TRBJ2-4, with 10 bases lining up with TRBD2. The germline V gene encodes CDR1 LGHDT and CDR2 YNNKEL (reference sequence). This CDR3 contains 19 residues. Trimming removed 0 bases from V and 0 bases from J; junction bases left unmatched: 8. The CDR3: CASSQDRASGGVAKNIQYF. The CDR3 DNA is TGTGCCAGCAGCCAAGATCGGGCTAGCGGGGGCGTAGCCAAAAACATTCAGTACTTC.

The CDR3 nucleotides read TGCGCCAGCAGCTGGGACAGGGGGTCATTAGTCTATGGCTACACCTTC. Its protein product is CASSWDRGSLVYGYTF. The rearrangement uses TRBV5-1 and TRBJ1-2; 11 bases agree with TRBD1. V dropped 3 bases and J dropped 4; count of bases not matched to a gene: 8. The germline CDR1 and CDR2 sequences are SGHRS and YFSETQ. This CDR3 spans 16 amino acids.

The V call is TRBV7-9, the J call TRBJ1-2; 7 bases agree with TRBD1. Trimming at V came to 4 bases and at J to 8 bases, leaving 10 bases not matched to a gene. The CDR3 length is 14 residues. Germline CDR1 SEHNR, CDR2 FQNEAQ (reference sequence). This CDR3 is CASSSRGWSEGYTF. CDR3 nucleotides: TGTGCCAGCAGCTCCAGGGGGTGGTCGGAGGGCTACACCTTC.

The rearrangement uses TRBV3-1 (or the pseudogene TRBV3-2) and TRBJ2-4; D is possibly TRBD2 (6 bases). Germline V gene data show CDR1 as LGHDT and CDR2 as YNNKEL (reference sequence). The ends were cut back, 0 bases at V and 3 bases at J, with 21 bases in the middle. The CDR3 length is 19 residues. The CDR3 region is CASSQDRGHAGGYKNIQYF. The CDR3, as DNA: TGTGCCAGCAGCCAAGATAGGGGCCACGCCGGGGGATACAAAAACATTCAGTACTTC.

V usage is TRBV28 and J usage is TRBJ1-2; no firm D call. CDR3 length: 14 amino acids. Germline CDR1 and CDR2: MDHEN and SYDVKM. V lost 2 bases to trimming and J lost 4 bases, with 11 bases between them. CDR3 loop: CASSLRWEVYGYTF. The DNA of the CDR3 is TGTGCCAGCAGTTTAAGATGGGAGGTCTATGGCTACACCTTC.

The chain joins TRBV6-5 to TRBJ1-1; tentative D call: TRBD1 (5 bases). V dropped 6 bases and J dropped 9 bases, with 14 bases sitting between them. This CDR3 is built from 12 residues. Germline loops: CDR1 MNHEY, CDR2 SVGAGI. CDR3 DNA sequence: TGTGCCAGCAGCCAGGACACCCCCCAAGCTTTCTTT. Protein sequence: CASSQDTPQAFF.

The chain joins TRBV10-3 to TRBJ1-2, with 11 bases lining up with TRBD1. The germline gives CDR1 ENHRY, CDR2 SYGVKD. Trimming at V came to 2 bases and at J to 7 bases, leaving 3 bases not matched to a gene. The CDR3 contains 14 residues. The CDR3 region has the DNA TGTGCCATCAGTGAGGGACAGGGGGCAGGTGGCTACACCTTC. Amino acids: CAISEGQGAGGYTF.

This clone showed up just once. The chain has TRBV3-1 (or the pseudogene TRBV3-2) and TRBJ2-3; a weak D match, TRBD2 (5 bases). This CDR3 has 12 residues. The germline V gene encodes CDR1 LGHDT and CDR2 YNNKEL (reference sequence). V was trimmed by 1 base and J by 10 bases, leaving 9 bases between them. The CDR3 protein is CASSQVDSAQYF. The DNA of the CDR3 is TGTGCCAGCAGCCAAGTGGACTCGGCGCAGTATTTT.

The CDR3 DNA is TGTGCCAGCAGCTTGCCGGGGGGTTGGGATACGCAGTATTTT. Encoded protein: CASSLPGGWDTQYF. The chain uses TRBV5-4 and TRBJ2-3; TRBD2 aligns across 7 bases. This CDR3 region has 14 residues. V lost 1 base to trimming and J lost 6 bases; unmatched junction nucleotides: 5. Germline assignment: CDR1 SGHNT and CDR2 YYREEE (reference sequence). The full variable domain, its missing parts supplied by reference TRBV5-4 and TRBJ2-3, is ETGVTQSPTHLIKTRGQQVTLRCSSQSGHNTVSWYQQALGQGPQFIFQYYREEENGRGNFPPRFSGLQFPNYSSELNVNALELDDSALYLCASSLPGGWDTQYFGPGTRLTVL.

This chain links TRBV2 with TRBJ1-1; a possible D gene is TRBD1 (5 bases). The germline gives CDR1 SNHLY, CDR2 FYNNEI. This CDR3 is built from 16 residues. V gave up 3 bases and J gave up 5 bases, with 19 bases separating them. The CDR3 DNA is TGTGCCAGCAGTGACATCCCCCCTTACAGGCGGACTGAAGCTTTCTTT. Protein product: CASSDIPPYRRTEAFF.

The chain employs TRBV7-9 and TRBJ2-7; the D gene is possibly TRBD2 (5 bases). Trimming took off 1 base at V and 7 bases at J, with 8 bases between the two ends. Germline CDR1 and CDR2: SEHNR and FQNEAQ (reference sequence). CDR3 length: 12 residues. In DNA form, the CDR3 reads TGTGCCAGCAGCTTAGAACTAGGAGAGCAGTACGTC. This gives the protein CASSLELGEQYV.

The chain carries TRBV5-1 and TRBJ2-3; no definite D call. Trimming stripped 1 base from V and 6 bases from J, with 6 bases between. Germline values: CDR1 SGHRS, CDR2 YFSETQ. CDR3 length: 12 residues. In DNA, the CDR3 is TGCGCCAGCAGCTTGCGCCAGGATACGCAGTATTTT. Residues: CASSLRQDTQYF. Looking up the rest from reference TRBV5-1 and TRBJ2-3 gives the full variable domain: KAGVTQTPRYLIKTRGQQVTLSCSPISGHRSVSWYQQTPGQGLQFLFEYFSETQRNKGNFPGRFSGRQFSNSRSEMNVSTLELGDSALYLCASSLRQDTQYFGPGTRLTVL.

The chain uses TRBV6-5 and TRBJ1-5; 8 bases line up with TRBD1. Trimming took 8 bases from V and 15 from J; bases not matched to a gene: 21. Germline CDR1 reads MNHEY; CDR2 reads SVGAGI. The CDR3 contains 15 residues. CDR3: CASSAGTSVQGAGHF. The DNA for the CDR3 is TGTGCCAGCTCTGCGGGTACGTCAGTTCAGGGGGCCGGGCATTTT.

The chain couples TRBV13 to TRBJ1-2; TRBD1 matches at 7 bases. The J segment lost 0 bases and the V segment lost 5 bases, leaving 3 bases of the junction unmatched. This CDR3 comprises 14 residues. Germline CDR1 PRHDT, CDR2 FYEKMQ (reference sequence). CDR3 in DNA: TGTGCCAGCAGCGGGACAGCCACTAACTATGGCTACACCTTC. The encoded protein is CASSGTATNYGYTF. Looking up the rest from reference TRBV13 and TRBJ1-2 gives the full variable domain: AAGVIQSPRHLIKEKRETATLKCYPIPRHDTVYWYQQGPGQDPQFLISFYEKMQSDKGSIPDRFSAQQFSDYHSELNMSSLELGDSALYFCASSGTATNYGYTFGSGTRLTVV.

This clone was recorded many times. The CDR3 protein is CASSVATGTGELFF. In DNA form, the CDR3 reads TGTGCCAGCAGCGTAGCTACAGGCACCGGGGAGCTGTTTTTT. This chain links TRBV9 with TRBJ2-2, with D perhaps matching TRBD1 (5 bases). V was pared by 0 bases and J by 4 bases, with 7 bases between. This CDR3 comprises 14 residues. Germline V gene sequence: CDR1 SGDLS, CDR2 YYNGEE.

This clone occurred a few times. The V gene is TRBV5-6, the J gene TRBJ2-1; 8 nucleotides align to TRBD2. Germline values: CDR1 SGHDT, CDR2 YYEEEE. V gave up 4 bases and J gave up 10 bases; unmatched junction bases: 10. The CDR3 is 14 residues long. For the CDR3, the DNA is TGTGCCAGCAGCGTAGCGGGGCCCAGTGTGGAGCAGTTCTTC. Translated, it gives CASSVAGPSVEQFF.

This chain uses TRBV7-3 with TRBJ1-1; D is unresolved. The CDR3 totals 16 residues. Trimming removed 1 base from V and 0 bases from J, with 12 bases in between. Germline assignment: CDR1 SGHTA and CDR2 FQGTGA. The CDR3 DNA is TGTGCCAGCAGCTTAATGGGAGGGCCCCTGAACACTGAAGCTTTCTTT. Translation gives CASSLMGGPLNTEAFF. The variable domain in full, completed from reference TRBV7-3 and TRBJ1-1, reads GAGVSQTPSNKVTEKGKYVELRCDPISGHTALYWYRQSLGQGPEFLIYFQGTGAADDSGLPNDRFFAVRPEGSVSTLKIQRTERGDSAVYLCASSLMGGPLNTEAFFGQGTRLTVV.

The chain is built from TRBV3-1 (or the pseudogene TRBV3-2) and TRBJ1-1, with a tentative D call TRBD1 (6 bases). Germline CDR1 and CDR2: LGHDT and YNNKEL (reference sequence). This CDR3 has 11 amino acids. Trimming stripped 4 bases from V and 8 bases from J, with 8 bases between. The CDR3 reads CASSRGQEAFF. CDR3 in DNA: TGTGCCAGCAGCCGTGGACAGGAAGCTTTCTTT.

The chain is built from TRBV6-5 and TRBJ2-2, with 7 positions matching TRBD2. The germline V gene encodes CDR1 MNHEY and CDR2 SVGAGI. The J segment lost 0 bases and the V segment lost 8 bases, leaving 3 bases of the junction unmatched. The CDR3 covers 14 residues. The CDR3 sequence is CASGDYPNTGELFF. CDR3 DNA: TGTGCCAGCGGGGACTATCCGAACACCGGGGAGCTGTTTTTT.

V gene TRBV5-1 combines with J gene TRBJ1-4, with 7 bases identical to TRBD1. Germline V lookup: CDR1 SGHRS, CDR2 YFSETQ. The CDR3 is 14 amino acids. The J segment lost 3 bases and the V segment lost 2 bases, leaving 1 base of the junction unmatched. In DNA, the CDR3 is TGCGCCAGCAGCTTCCAGGGGGCTAATGAAAAACTGTTTTTT. Translating it yields CASSFQGANEKLFF. Looking up the rest from reference TRBV5-1 and TRBJ1-4 gives the full variable domain: KAGVTQTPRYLIKTRGQQVTLSCSPISGHRSVSWYQQTPGQGLQFLFEYFSETQRNKGNFPGRFSGRQFSNSRSEMNVSTLELGDSALYLCASSFQGANEKLFFGSGTQLSVL.

This clone was observed a handful of times. The chain employs TRBV25-1 and TRBJ2-3, with 10 bases identical to TRBD2. The germline V gene encodes CDR1 MGHDK and CDR2 SYGVNS. The CDR3 contains 16 residues. V was pared by 3 bases and J by 6 bases, with 9 bases of the junction left unmatched. CDR3 coding DNA: TGTGCCAGCAGTGATTTAATTAGCGGGGGGAAGGATACGCAGTATTTT. It yields the protein CASSDLISGGKDTQYF.

V is TRBV12-5 and J is TRBJ1-5, with a weak D call TRBD1 (5 bases). CDR3 length equals 15 residues. Germline V CDR1 and CDR2: LGHNT, FRNRAP. The V end lost 0 bases, the J end lost 5 bases, and 11 bases lay between the germline ends. CDR3 DNA: TGTGCTAGTGGTTTGGTAAGGGAAGGGGATCAGCCCCAGCATTTT. Amino acid sequence: CASGLVREGDQPQHF. The whole variable domain, filled in from reference TRBV12-5 and TRBJ1-5, reads DARVTQTPRHKVTEMGQEVTMRCQPILGHNTVFWYRQTMMQGLELLAYFRNRAPLDDSGMPKDRFSAEMPDATLATLKIQPSEPRDSAVYFCASGLVREGDQPQHFGDGTRLSIL.

This chain connects TRBV7-6 to TRBJ1-1, with 7 positions matching TRBD1. Germline V gives CDR1 SGHVS, CDR2 FNYEAQ. The ends lost 4 bases at V and 0 bases at J; junction bases unmatched: 2. CDR3 size: 14 residues. The CDR3 sequence is CASSSRGLNTEAFF. The CDR3 coding sequence is TGTGCCAGCAGCTCCAGGGGGTTGAACACTGAAGCTTTCTTT.

V is TRBV18 and J is TRBJ2-3; D might be TRBD1 (5 bases). Trimming left V 3 bases short and J 3 bases short, with 10 bases between. Germline V gene data show CDR1 as KGHSH and CDR2 as LQKENI. The CDR3 runs to 14 residues. The CDR3 protein is CASSPQGWTDTQYF. As DNA, the CDR3 is TGTGCCAGCTCACCGCAGGGATGGACAGATACGCAGTATTTT.

This chain uses TRBV30 with TRBJ2-7; 10 bases are a match to TRBD1. The CDR3 contains 15 residues. The ends lost 3 bases at V and 0 bases at J; junction bases unmatched: 5. Germline V gene data show CDR1 as GTSNPN and CDR2 as SVGIG (reference sequence). CDR3 protein: CAWRTGTGASYEQYF. CDR3 nucleotide sequence: TGTGCCTGGAGGACCGGGACAGGGGCCTCCTACGAGCAGTACTTC. Full variable domain (remainder filled in from reference TRBV30 and TRBJ2-7): SQTIHQWPATLVQPVGSPLSLECTVEGTSNPNLYWYRQAAGRGLQLLFYSVGIGQISSEVPQNLSASRPQDRQFILSSKKLLLSDSGFYLCAWRTGTGASYEQYFGPGTRLTVT.

The gene calls are TRBV14 and TRBJ1-2, with TRBD1 identical over 8 bases. This CDR3 is built from 14 residues. CDR1 is SGHDN and CDR2 is FVKESK in the germline V gene. Germline trimming cut 3 bases from V and 4 bases from J; bases unmatched to any gene: 4. The CDR3 coding sequence is TGTGCCAGCAGCCATAGACAGGGGCCCTATGGCTACACCTTC. It translates to CASSHRQGPYGYTF.

The gene calls are TRBV6-5 and TRBJ1-2; 7 bases are a match to TRBD1. J was trimmed by 6 bases and V by 4 bases; bases with no gene match: 11. The CDR3 loop spans 15 amino acids. Per the germline V gene, CDR1 is MNHEY and CDR2 is SVGAGI. In DNA, the CDR3 is TGTGCCAGCAGTTCACCTCTGGACAGGATAAATGGCTACACCTTC. Amino acids: CASSSPLDRINGYTF.